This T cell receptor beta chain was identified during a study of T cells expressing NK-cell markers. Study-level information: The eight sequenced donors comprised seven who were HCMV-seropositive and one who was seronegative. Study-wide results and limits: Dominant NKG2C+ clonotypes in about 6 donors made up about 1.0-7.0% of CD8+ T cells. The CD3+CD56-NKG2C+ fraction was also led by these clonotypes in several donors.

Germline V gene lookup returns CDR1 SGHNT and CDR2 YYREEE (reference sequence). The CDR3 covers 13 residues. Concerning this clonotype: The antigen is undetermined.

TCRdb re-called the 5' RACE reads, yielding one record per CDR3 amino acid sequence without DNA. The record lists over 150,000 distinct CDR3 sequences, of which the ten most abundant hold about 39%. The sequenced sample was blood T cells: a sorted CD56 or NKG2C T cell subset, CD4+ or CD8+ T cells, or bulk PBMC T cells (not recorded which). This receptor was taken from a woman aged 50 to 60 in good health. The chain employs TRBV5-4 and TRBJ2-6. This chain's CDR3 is CASSLVGINVLTF.